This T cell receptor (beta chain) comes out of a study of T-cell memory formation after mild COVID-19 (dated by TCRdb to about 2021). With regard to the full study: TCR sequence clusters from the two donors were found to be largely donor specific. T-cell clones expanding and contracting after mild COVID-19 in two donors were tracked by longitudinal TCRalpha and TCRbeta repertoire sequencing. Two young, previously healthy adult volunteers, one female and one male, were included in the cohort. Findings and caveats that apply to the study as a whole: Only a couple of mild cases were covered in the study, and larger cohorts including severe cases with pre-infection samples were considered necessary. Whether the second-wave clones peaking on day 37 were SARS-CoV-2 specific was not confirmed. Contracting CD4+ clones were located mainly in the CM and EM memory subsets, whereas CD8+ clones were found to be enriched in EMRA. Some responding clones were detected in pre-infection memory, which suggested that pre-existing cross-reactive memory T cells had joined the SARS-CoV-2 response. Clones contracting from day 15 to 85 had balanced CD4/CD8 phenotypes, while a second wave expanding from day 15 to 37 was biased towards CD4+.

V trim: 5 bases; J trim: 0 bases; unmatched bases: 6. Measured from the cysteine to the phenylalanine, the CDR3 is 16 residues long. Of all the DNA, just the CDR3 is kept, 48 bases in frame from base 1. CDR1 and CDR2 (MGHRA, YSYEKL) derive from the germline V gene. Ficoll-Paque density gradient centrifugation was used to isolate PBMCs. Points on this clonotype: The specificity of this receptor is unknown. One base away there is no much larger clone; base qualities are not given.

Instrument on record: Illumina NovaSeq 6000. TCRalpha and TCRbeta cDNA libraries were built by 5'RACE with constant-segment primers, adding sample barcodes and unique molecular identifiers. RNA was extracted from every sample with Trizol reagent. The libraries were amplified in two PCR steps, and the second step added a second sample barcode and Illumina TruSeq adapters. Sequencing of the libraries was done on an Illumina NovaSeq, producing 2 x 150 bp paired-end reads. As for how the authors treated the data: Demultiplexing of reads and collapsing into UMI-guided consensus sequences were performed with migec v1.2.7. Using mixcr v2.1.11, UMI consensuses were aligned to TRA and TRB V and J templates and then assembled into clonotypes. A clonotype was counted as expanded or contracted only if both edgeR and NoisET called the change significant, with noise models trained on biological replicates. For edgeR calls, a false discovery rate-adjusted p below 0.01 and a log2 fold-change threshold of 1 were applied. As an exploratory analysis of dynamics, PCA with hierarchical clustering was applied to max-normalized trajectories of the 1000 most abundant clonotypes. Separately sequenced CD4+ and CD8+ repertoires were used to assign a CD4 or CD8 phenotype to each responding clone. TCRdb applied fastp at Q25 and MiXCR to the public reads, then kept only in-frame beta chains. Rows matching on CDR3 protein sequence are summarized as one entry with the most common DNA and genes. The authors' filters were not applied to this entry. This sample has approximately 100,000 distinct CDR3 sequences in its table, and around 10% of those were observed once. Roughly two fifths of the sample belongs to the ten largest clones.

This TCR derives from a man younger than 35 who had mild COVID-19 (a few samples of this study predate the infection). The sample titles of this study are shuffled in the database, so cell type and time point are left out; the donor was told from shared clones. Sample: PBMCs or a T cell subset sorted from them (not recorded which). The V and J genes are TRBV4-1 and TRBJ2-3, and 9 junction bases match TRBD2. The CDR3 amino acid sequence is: CASSAGTSLSTDTQYF. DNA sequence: TGCGCCAGCAGCGCGGGGACTAGCCTGAGCACAGATACGCAGTATTTT.